Presented here are 21 T cell receptor beta chains from one specimen sequenced in a study of T cell repertoires in cytomegalovirus infection. From the reads, TCRdb called clonotypes with MiXCR, one entry per CDR3 protein. The table records a few hundred thousand distinct CDR3 sequences, 40% of them present only once. These receptors lack a known antigen. The sequencing used cultured PBMCs, collected from culture after CMV antigen stimulation. The receptors originated from a human donor in good health (CMV status not recorded). Some clones in this sample may be carry-over from other donors' samples.

The chain is built from TRBV4-1 and TRBJ2-2; D is undetermined. The germline V gene encodes CDR1 MGHRA and CDR2 YSYEKL. V was cut by 1 base and J by 3 bases, with 15 bases left in between. The CDR3 has 17 residues. The CDR3 DNA follows: TGCGCCAGCAGCCAAGTTGACATGGGCTGGCACACCGGGGAGCTGTTTTTT. Its translation is CASSQVDMGWHTGELFF.

This clonotype was found a few times. V usage is TRBV2 and J usage is TRBJ1-2; TRBD1 matches 8 bases. V lost 6 bases, J lost 6 bases, and 3 bases stayed unmatched. The CDR3 is made up of 12 amino acids. Germline loops: CDR1 SNHLY, CDR2 FYNNEI. The DNA for the CDR3 is TGTGCCAGCAGGAAGACAGGGGATGGCTACACCTTC. This sequence encodes CASRKTGDGYTF.

V and J are TRBV24-1 and TRBJ2-1; D ambiguous. V lost 4 bases and J lost 7, with 13 bases in between. CDR1 is KGHDR and CDR2 is SFDVKD in the germline V gene. CDR3 size: 14 residues. The DNA for the CDR3 is TGTGCCACCAGTGACTCCTGGATGGTGAATGAGCAGTTCTTC. Its protein is CATSDSWMVNEQFF.

V and J are TRBV11-3 and TRBJ2-1; no definite D call. V was cut by 4 bases and J by 2 bases, with 12 bases left in between. Germline V lookup: CDR1 SGHNT, CDR2 YENEEA. The CDR3 runs 15 residues. The CDR3 DNA sequence: TGTGCCAGCAGCTCCCAGACCGAGACCTACAATGAGCAGTTCTTC. Protein sequence: CASSSQTETYNEQFF.

The chain carries TRBV7-2 and TRBJ2-1; D is possibly TRBD1 or TRBD2 (6 bases each). Germline V lookup: CDR1 SGHTA, CDR2 FQGNSA. The CDR3 consists of 15 residues. V gave up 1 base and J gave up 9 bases, with 16 bases separating them. The CDR3 is CASSLVGGRVGEQFF. The CDR3 DNA follows: TGTGCCAGCAGCTTAGTAGGGGGGCGGGTAGGTGAGCAGTTCTTC.

The genes are TRBV7-9 and TRBJ1-2; possibly TRBD1 for D (6 bases). The V end lost 5 bases, the J end lost 6 bases, and 13 bases lay between the germline ends. The V gene's germline CDR1 is SEHNR and CDR2 FQNEAQ (reference sequence). This CDR3 comprises 13 residues. CDR3 amino acids: CASSPQGLNGYTF. CDR3 nucleotides: TGTGCCAGCAGCCCTCAGGGGTTGAATGGCTACACCTTC.

This chain uses TRBV7-2 with TRBJ2-3; D might be TRBD1 (5 bases). The V and J ends lost 5 bases and 0 bases respectively, with 12 bases between them. Germline CDR1 SGHTA, CDR2 FQGNSA. The CDR3 totals 15 residues. The CDR3 DNA reads TGTGCCAGCAGCCCCCGACAGATTAGCACAGATACGCAGTATTTT. Its protein product is CASSPRQISTDTQYF.

J is TRBJ2-5 and V is TRBV7-2; tentative D call: TRBD2 (5 bases). The CDR3 length is 15 residues. The germline V gene has CDR1 SGHTA and CDR2 FQGNSA. V lost 5 bases, J lost 5 bases, and 18 bases lay in between. The CDR3 bases are TGTGCCAGCAGCGTAGGGCGGTCACGAGGGGAGACCCAGTACTTC. Encoded protein: CASSVGRSRGETQYF.

This chain joins TRBV20-1 and TRBJ2-3, with TRBD2 matching over 7 bases. CDR3 length: 16 amino acids. The J segment lost 1 base and the V segment lost 4 bases, leaving 11 bases of the junction unmatched. Per the germline V gene, CDR1 is DFQATT and CDR2 is SNEGSKA (reference sequence). The DNA of the CDR3 is TGCAGTGCTACCGGGGGGAATGAGCGGGGCACAGATACGCAGTATTTT. Translating gives CSATGGNERGTDTQYF.

The genes are TRBV6-5 and TRBJ2-3; weak D call: TRBD2 (5 bases). This CDR3 is built from 17 residues. CDR1 and CDR2 from the germline V gene are MNHEY and SVGAGI. V was trimmed by 8 bases and J by 0 bases, leaving 21 bases between them. The CDR3 is CASGEARASPSTDTQYF. CDR3 nucleotides: TGTGCCAGCGGCGAAGCCCGTGCTAGCCCTAGCACAGATACGCAGTATTTT.

The rearrangement uses TRBV9 and TRBJ1-5; TRBD1 is a possible D gene (5 bases). The V end was cut by 3 bases, the J end by 0 bases, with 13 bases between. CDR1 and CDR2 from the germline V gene are SGDLS and YYNGEE. This CDR3 region has 16 residues. The CDR3 reads CASSAGPTDSNQPQHF. The CDR3 nucleotides read TGTGCCAGCAGCGCAGGTCCGACAGATAGCAATCAGCCCCAGCATTTT.

This clonotype was detected only a few times. The CDR3 loop reads CASSPARGEKAFF. The CDR3 DNA is TGTGCCAGTAGTCCCGCTCGAGGGGAGAAAGCTTTCTTT. The chain combines TRBV19 with TRBJ1-1, with D possibly matching TRBD1 (5 bases). V lost 5 bases to trimming and J lost 9 bases, with 16 bases between them. Germline loops: CDR1 LNHDA, CDR2 SQIVND (reference sequence). CDR3 size: 13 residues. Full variable domain (rest looked up from reference TRBV19 and TRBJ1-1): DGGITQSPKYLFRKEGQNVTLSCEQNLNHDAMYWYRQDPGQGLRLIYYSQIVNDFQKGDIAEGYSVSREKKESFPLTVTSAQKNPTAFYLCASSPARGEKAFFGQGTRLTVV.

The chain combines TRBV28 with TRBJ1-3; D call uncertain. This CDR3 is 15 amino acids long. The V gene lost 3 bases and the J gene lost 1 base, with 10 bases spanning the gap. Germline CDR1 MDHEN, CDR2 SYDVKM. In nucleotides, the CDR3 is TGTGCCAGCAGTTTTCATTGGGGATCTGGAAACACCATATATTTT. This sequence encodes CASSFHWGSGNTIYF. Using reference TRBV28 and TRBJ1-3 for the parts outside the CDR3, the full variable domain is DVKVTQSSRYLVKRTGEKVFLECVQDMDHENMFWYRQDPGLGLRLIYFSYDVKMKEKGDIPEGYSVSREKKERFSLILESASTNQTSMYLCASSFHWGSGNTIYFGEGSWLTVV.

This chain uses TRBV12-3 or TRBV12-4 with TRBJ2-1; 11 bases line up with TRBD2. With V trimmed by 2 bases and J by 8 bases, 5 bases remained unmatched. The CDR3 sequence is 15 residues long. CDR3 bases: TGTGCCAGCAGTTTAATACTAGCGGGAGACGATGAGCAGTTCTTC. It encodes CASSLILAGDDEQFF.

This clonotype was observed a handful of times. The V gene is TRBV30, the J gene TRBJ2-6, with D tentatively TRBD1 or TRBD2 (5 bases each). The CDR3 has 17 amino acids. CDR1 is GTSNPN, CDR2 SVGIG, per germline (reference sequence). With 5 bases removed from V and 0 bases from J, the gap between germline ends came to 17 bases. The CDR3 DNA reads as TGTGCCTGGGGGACCCCGTTGTGGGGCTCTGGGGCCAACGTCCTGACTTTC. Protein sequence: CAWGTPLWGSGANVLTF.

This clonotype was seen a handful of times. The V call is TRBV5-5, the J call TRBJ2-3; 12 positions agree with TRBD2. CDR1 and CDR2 from the germline V gene are SGHKS and YYEKEE (reference sequence). The ends lost 7 bases at V and 0 bases at J; junction bases unmatched: 3. This CDR3 region has 15 residues. The CDR3 sequence: CASVGTSGSTDTQYF. CDR3 sequence (DNA): TGTGCCAGCGTTGGGACTAGCGGGAGCACAGATACGCAGTATTTT.

A few counts support this clonotype. J is TRBJ1-2 and V is TRBV4-1; D remains unclear. Per the germline V gene, CDR1 is MGHRA and CDR2 is YSYEKL. The ends were cut back, 0 bases at V and 8 bases at J, with 10 bases in the middle. The CDR3 is made up of 13 amino acids. The DNA of the CDR3 is TGCGCCAGCAGCCAAGACATGGTCCGGGGCTACACCTTC. Encoded protein: CASSQDMVRGYTF.

The chain is built from TRBV14 and TRBJ1-3; 9 bases line up with TRBD1. The CDR3 totals 17 residues. Germline V gene sequence: CDR1 SGHDN, CDR2 FVKESK. Unmatched junction bases numbered 10, after V lost 7 bases and J lost 0 bases. CDR3: CASTLFGTGLSGNTIYF. The CDR3 DNA follows: TGTGCCAGCACCCTCTTCGGGACAGGGCTCTCTGGAAACACCATATATTTT.

This clonotype was seen a few times. The chain combines TRBV7-2 with TRBJ2-7; TRBD1 matches 9 bases. Germline V gene lookup returns CDR1 SGHTA and CDR2 FQGNSA. The CDR3 runs to 13 residues. After removal of 6 bases from V and 7 bases from J, the junction contained 7 bases not matched to a gene. The CDR3 DNA reads as TGTGCCAGCAGAACAGGGGGCGCGGGAGAGCAGTACTTC. It is translated as CASRTGGAGEQYF. The full variable domain, in which reference TRBV7-2 and TRBJ2-7 provide the parts outside the CDR3, is GAGVSQSPSNKVTEKGKDVELRCDPISGHTALYWYRQSLGQGLEFLIYFQGNSAPDKSGLPSDRFSAERTGGSVSTLTIQRTQQEDSAVYLCASRTGGAGEQYFGPGTRLTVT.

CDR3 in amino acids: CASREGGLAEAFF. The CDR3 DNA is TGTGCCAGTAGGGAAGGCGGGCTCGCTGAAGCTTTCTTT. The gene calls are TRBV19 and TRBJ1-1; unclear D gene. There are 13 residues in the CDR3. Trimming took off 6 bases at V and 6 bases at J, with 14 bases between the two ends. Germline CDR1 and CDR2: LNHDA and SQIVND (reference sequence).

This clonotype was counted between two and nine times. The V gene is TRBV7-8, the J gene TRBJ1-2; unclear D gene. Germline CDR1 SGHVS, CDR2 FQNEAQ. Deletions cut 1 base from V and 5 bases from J, with 14 bases between. This CDR3 is built from 15 residues. The CDR3 DNA reads TGTGCCAGCAGCTTAGGGGCCCCGGAACTTTATGGCTACACCTTC. Residues: CASSLGAPELYGYTF.